Listed below are T cell receptor beta chains from one sample, sequenced in a study of cytomegalovirus exposure and HLA in healthy donors. The repertoire was sequenced with immunoSEQ multiplex PCR; TCRdb's copy has only in-frame clones and lacks some. The sample lists 210,000 or so clones, 80% to 90% occurring once. Specimen: PBMCs. These receptors were collected from a man aged 25-45 years in good health and CMV-seronegative. CDR3s include the opening cysteine and the closing phenylalanine or tryptophan. Each record gives: V gene, clone size, J gene, D gene, CDR3 DNA, CDR3 protein. A D gene is named only where the DNA matches it firmly. Clone sizes are given selectively: once, few, many, or a class where the clone is expanded.

TRBV7-2	NA	TRBJ2-7	TRBD1	TGTGCCAGCAGCTTAGTTCCCGGACAGGGGGCTTTGGACGAGCAGTACTTC	CASSLVPGQGALDEQYF
TRBV5-4	NA	TRBJ2-5	NA	TGTGCCAGCAGCTTGCCGGGGGGCCTAGGTCAAGAGACCCAGTACTTC	CASSLPGGLGQETQYF
TRBV19	once	TRBJ2-5	NA	TGTGCCAGTAGTATAACTCAACAGGGCAAGGGAGAGACCCAGTACTTC	CASSITQQGKGETQYF
TRBV7-8	NA	TRBJ2-1	NA	TGTGCCAGCAGCTTAGGAGGCCGCACCGGGGAGCAGTTCTTC	CASSLGGRTGEQFF
TRBV4-2	NA	TRBJ1-5	NA	TGTGCCAGCAGCCAAGATCGGGTGGGGGGTTATCAGCCCCAGCATTTT	CASSQDRVGGYQPQHF
TRBV19	NA	TRBJ1-2	TRBD1	TGTCATGGTACCGACAGGGGGAATGGCTACACCTTC	CHGTDRGNGYTF
TRBV12-1	few	TRBJ1-6	NA	TGTGCCAGCAGCACCCAAAAGAGGGTTTCACCCCTCCACTTT	CASSTQKRVSPLHF
TRBV7-2	NA	TRBJ2-3	NA	TGTGCCAGCAGCCTGACAGGTAGCACAGATACGCAGTATTTT	CASSLTGSTDTQYF
TRBV5-8	NA	TRBJ2-2	NA	TGTGCCAGCAGCCAAAGCTTGTGGTCCCCAGGCACCGGGGAGCTGTTTTTT	CASSQSLWSPGTGELFF
TRBV6-1	NA	TRBJ1-4	TRBD1	TGTGCCAGCGGGGGGACAGATAATGAAAAACTGTTTTTT	CASGGTDNEKLFF
TRBV19	NA	TRBJ2-2	TRBD2	TGTGCCAGTAGTAGGGGACTAGCGGGAGAGGACACCGGGGAGCTGTTTTTT	CASSRGLAGEDTGELFF
TRBV19	once	TRBJ2-4	NA	TGTGCCAGTTCCTCACAAGGACAGCCCAAAAACATTCAGTACTTC	CASSSQGQPKNIQYF
TRBV7-2	NA	TRBJ1-2	TRBD1	TGTGCCAGCAGCTTAGCCCCGGCAGGGGGAGGCTACACCTTC	CASSLAPAGGGYTF
TRBV19	NA	TRBJ2-2	NA	TGTGCCAGTAGTATTTCTCTAGCCGGGGAGCTGTTTTTT	CASSISLAGELFF